This T cell receptor (beta chain) was captured by sequencing in a study of T cell responses to AZD1222 COVID-19 vaccine. Germline V gives CDR1 SGHRS, CDR2 YFSETQ. The CDR3 extends over 16 amino acids. Trimming at V came to 4 bases and at J to 7 bases, leaving 17 bases not matched to a gene. Profiled with immunoSEQ multiplex PCR; TCRdb holds only in-frame clones, not every one. The sample carries roughly 180,000 clones, 90% recorded once. In regard to this clone: The antigen is unknown.

The study, taken as a whole, reports: Variant regions that are unmutated are reportedly the target of nearly half of spike-specific TCRs.

The TCR was taken from an adult in good health. The V and J genes are TRBV5-1 and TRBJ2-7, with 7 bases lining up with TRBD1. The starting material was peripheral blood, obtained on day 0 of AZD1222 vaccination. The CDR3 bases are TGCGCCAGCAGCCCGGGTGAGGGGGCGATAACTGGTGAGCAGTACTTC. The encoded protein is CASSPGEGAITGEQYF.